The clone carrying this T cell receptor (beta chain) has a handful of counts. This sample was taken from a study of cytomegalovirus exposure and HLA in healthy donors. Vbeta (60) and Jbeta (13) primers were used in the PCR. TCRdb keeps only in-frame clones here, not all; method: immunoSEQ multiplex PCR. This sample has over 45,000 clones; around 82% occur once, and the top ten carry roughly 2.5%. CDR3 size: 12 residues. V lost 11 bases to trimming and J lost 3 bases, with 13 bases between them. CDR1 and CDR2 (germline): SEHNR, FQNEAQ (reference sequence). The receptor was isolated from a boy aged 5-17 years in good health and CMV-seropositive. The sequenced sample was PBMCs. This rearrangement joins TRBV7-9 to TRBJ1-2; tentatively, D is TRBD1 (5 bases). CDR3 protein: CAQNQGDYGYTF. The CDR3 DNA sequence: TGTGCCCAGAACCAGGGTGACTATGGCTACACCTTC.